These T cell receptor beta chains were read from a single sample in a study of graft-versus-host responses after intestinal transplantation. These TCRs' antigens remain unknown. Profiling relied on immunoSEQ multiplex PCR, and the TCRdb table lists in-frame clones only, not all of them. The repertoire consists of 55,000 to 75,000 clones, with approximately 80% occurring once and the leading ten covering less than 0.45%. The sample here was unstimulated CD4+ T cells sorted from spleen or lymph node cells, taken before transplant. The receptors shown here come from a human donor who was the organ donor for an intestinal transplant. CDR3s include the opening cysteine and the closing phenylalanine or tryptophan. Each record gives: D gene, clone size, V gene, J gene, CDR3 protein, CDR3 DNA. The D gene is left open where the match is weak. The listing skips clone size in some rows; elsewhere it reads once, few, many or a size class.

D gene: TRBD2; clone size: once; V gene: TRBV5-1; J gene: TRBJ2-1; CDR3 protein: CASSLKVAGGWDEQFF; CDR3 DNA: TGCGCCAGCAGCCTCAAAGTGGCGGGGGGCTGGGATGAGCAGTTCTTC
D gene: .; clone size: .; V gene: TRBV6-5; J gene: TRBJ1-4; CDR3 protein: CASSSVGGSNEKLFF; CDR3 DNA: TGTGCCAGCAGTTCGGTCGGAGGATCTAATGAAAAACTGTTTTTT
D gene: TRBD1; clone size: .; V gene: TRBV5-1; J gene: TRBJ2-5; CDR3 protein: CASTLRQGGRETQYF; CDR3 DNA: TGCGCCAGCACACTACGACAGGGGGGAAGGGAGACCCAGTACTTC
D gene: TRBD1; clone size: .; V gene: TRBV5-4; J gene: TRBJ1-1; CDR3 protein: CASSLPGGEAFF; CDR3 DNA: TGTGCCAGCAGCCTCCCAGGGGGTGAAGCTTTCTTT
D gene: .; clone size: .; V gene: TRBV6-6; J gene: TRBJ1-2; CDR3 protein: CASSYSGDYGYTF; CDR3 DNA: TGTGCCAGCAGTTACTCAGGGGACTATGGCTACACCTTC
D gene: .; clone size: .; V gene: TRBV9; J gene: TRBJ1-5; CDR3 protein: CASSPTPDQPQHF; CDR3 DNA: TGTGCCAGCAGCCCCACTCCCGATCAGCCCCAGCATTTT
D gene: TRBD1; clone size: few; V gene: TRBV7-2; J gene: TRBJ1-2; CDR3 protein: CASSQGQGYGYTF; CDR3 DNA: TGTGCCAGCAGCCAAGGACAGGGCTATGGCTACACCTTC
D gene: TRBD1; clone size: .; V gene: TRBV19; J gene: TRBJ1-1; CDR3 protein: CASSTTGGGTEAFF; CDR3 DNA: TGTGCCAGTAGTACCACAGGGGGCGGCACTGAAGCTTTCTTT
D gene: TRBD2; clone size: .; V gene: TRBV5-4; J gene: TRBJ2-2; CDR3 protein: CASSLGGGAPGELFF; CDR3 DNA: TGTGCCAGCAGCCTAGGCGGGGGGGCCCCCGGGGAGCTGTTTTTT
D gene: .; clone size: .; V gene: TRBV7-9; J gene: TRBJ1-1; CDR3 protein: CASSQTGSNTEAFF; CDR3 DNA: TGTGCCAGCAGCCAAACAGGTAGTAACACTGAAGCTTTCTTT
D gene: .; clone size: .; V gene: TRBV4-1; J gene: TRBJ1-5; CDR3 protein: CASSPVGGAVQPQHF; CDR3 DNA: TGCGCCAGCAGCCCAGTGGGAGGGGCGGTTCAGCCCCAGCATTTT
D gene: TRBD1; clone size: few; V gene: TRBV5-4; J gene: TRBJ1-2; CDR3 protein: CASSPRQGGYTF; CDR3 DNA: TGTGCCAGCAGCCCCAGACAGGGTGGCTACACCTTC
D gene: TRBD1; clone size: .; V gene: TRBV5-1; J gene: TRBJ2-2; CDR3 protein: CASSYYTGARPGELFF; CDR3 DNA: TGCGCCAGCAGTTACTATACAGGGGCGAGGCCCGGGGAGCTGTTTTTT
D gene: .; clone size: .; V gene: TRBV28; J gene: TRBJ1-2; CDR3 protein: CASSSQGFQHYGYTF; CDR3 DNA: TGTGCCAGCAGTTCACAGGGTTTCCAGCACTATGGCTACACCTTC
D gene: TRBD1; clone size: .; V gene: TRBV9; J gene: TRBJ1-6; CDR3 protein: CANSVGGPGQKGSPLHF; CDR3 DNA: TGTGCCAACAGCGTAGGGGGGCCGGGACAGAAAGGTTCACCCCTCCACTTT
D gene: .; clone size: .; V gene: TRBV11-2; J gene: TRBJ2-1; CDR3 protein: CATNSGQSSYNEQFF; CDR3 DNA: TGTGCCACCAACTCTGGACAAAGCTCCTACAATGAGCAGTTCTTC
D gene: .; clone size: once; V gene: TRBV18; J gene: TRBJ2-3; CDR3 protein: CASSPYTGRVDTQYF; CDR3 DNA: TGTGCCAGCTCACCCTATACAGGGAGGGTAGATACGCAGTATTTT
D gene: .; clone size: few; V gene: TRBV28; J gene: TRBJ1-5; CDR3 protein: CASSRRGRNQPQHF; CDR3 DNA: TGTGCCAGCAGTCGGAGAGGGAGGAATCAGCCCCAGCATTTT
D gene: .; clone size: .; V gene: TRBV28; J gene: TRBJ2-1; CDR3 protein: CASSPGTAGLEQFF; CDR3 DNA: TGTGCCAGCAGTCCGGGGACTGCGGGGTTAGAGCAGTTCTTC
D gene: TRBD1; clone size: .; V gene: TRBV5-1; J gene: TRBJ1-2; CDR3 protein: CASSTGQGADGYTF; CDR3 DNA: TGCGCCAGCAGCACGGGACAGGGGGCGGATGGCTACACCTTC
D gene: TRBD1; clone size: .; V gene: TRBV5-1; J gene: TRBJ2-2; CDR3 protein: CASSLTTAGTGAGELFF; CDR3 DNA: TGCGCCAGCAGCTTGACAACGGCCGGGACAGGGGCCGGGGAGCTGTTTTTT